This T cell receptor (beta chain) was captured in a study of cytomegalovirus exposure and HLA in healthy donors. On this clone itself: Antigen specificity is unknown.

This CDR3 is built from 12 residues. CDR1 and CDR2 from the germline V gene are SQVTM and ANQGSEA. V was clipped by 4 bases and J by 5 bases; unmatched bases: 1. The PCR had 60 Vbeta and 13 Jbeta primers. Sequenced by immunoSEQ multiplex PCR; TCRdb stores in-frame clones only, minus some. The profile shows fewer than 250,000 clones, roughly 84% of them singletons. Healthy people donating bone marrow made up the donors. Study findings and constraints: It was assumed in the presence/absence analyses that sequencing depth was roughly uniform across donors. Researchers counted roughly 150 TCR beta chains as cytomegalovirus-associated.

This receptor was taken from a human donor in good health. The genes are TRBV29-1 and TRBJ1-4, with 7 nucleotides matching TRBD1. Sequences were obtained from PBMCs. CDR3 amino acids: CSVVQGNEKLFF. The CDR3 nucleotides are TGCAGCGTTGTACAGGGGAATGAAAAACTGTTTTTT.